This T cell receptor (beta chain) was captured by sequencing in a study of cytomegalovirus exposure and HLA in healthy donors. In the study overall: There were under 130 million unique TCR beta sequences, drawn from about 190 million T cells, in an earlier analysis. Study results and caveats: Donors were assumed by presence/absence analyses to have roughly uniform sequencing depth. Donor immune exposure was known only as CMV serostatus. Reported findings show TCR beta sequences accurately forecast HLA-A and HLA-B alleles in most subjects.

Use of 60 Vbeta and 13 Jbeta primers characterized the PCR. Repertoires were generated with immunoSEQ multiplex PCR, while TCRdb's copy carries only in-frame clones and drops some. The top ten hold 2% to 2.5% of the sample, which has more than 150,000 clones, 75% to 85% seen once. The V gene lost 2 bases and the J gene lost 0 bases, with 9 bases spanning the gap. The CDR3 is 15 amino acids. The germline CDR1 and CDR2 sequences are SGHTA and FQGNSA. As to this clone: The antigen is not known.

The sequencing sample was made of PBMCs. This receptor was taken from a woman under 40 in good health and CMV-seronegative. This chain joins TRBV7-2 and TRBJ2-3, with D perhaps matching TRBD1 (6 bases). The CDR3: CASSLRQESTDTQYF. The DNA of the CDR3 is TGTGCCAGCAGCTTACGACAGGAGAGCACAGATACGCAGTATTTT.